This T cell receptor (beta chain) was identified in a study of cytomegalovirus exposure and HLA in healthy donors. Study-wide points: The tendency of first-cohort TCR clusters to co-occur in the 120 or so validation repertoires was identified by a subsequent analysis. Three chains linked to CMV were shown in vitro to be specific for CMV antigens. The study recorded fewer than 200 TCR beta chains that were cytomegalovirus-associated.

The validation cohort, a group of around 130 subjects, included the donors and was separate from the roughly 670-subject first cohort. The method was immunoSEQ multiplex PCR; TCRdb's version includes in-frame clones alone and lacks a portion of them. Counted here are some 150,000 clones, around 88% occurring once; the ten biggest clones make up approximately 7.5%. With termini counted, the CDR3 has 15 amino acids. Germline V CDR1 and CDR2: MNHEY, SMNVEV (reference sequence). This clone was seen only once. Its target is not known. Because the CDR3's place on the DNA is in doubt, the DNA is left out and the CDR3 is given as listed by TCRdb.

The receptor's source is a woman younger than 35 in good health and CMV-seropositive. The chain is built from TRBV27 and TRBJ2-2; TRBD1 reflects the table's D call only, with no check against the DNA. The sample taken for sequencing was PBMCs. The CDR3 here is CASSSGQGFTGELFF.